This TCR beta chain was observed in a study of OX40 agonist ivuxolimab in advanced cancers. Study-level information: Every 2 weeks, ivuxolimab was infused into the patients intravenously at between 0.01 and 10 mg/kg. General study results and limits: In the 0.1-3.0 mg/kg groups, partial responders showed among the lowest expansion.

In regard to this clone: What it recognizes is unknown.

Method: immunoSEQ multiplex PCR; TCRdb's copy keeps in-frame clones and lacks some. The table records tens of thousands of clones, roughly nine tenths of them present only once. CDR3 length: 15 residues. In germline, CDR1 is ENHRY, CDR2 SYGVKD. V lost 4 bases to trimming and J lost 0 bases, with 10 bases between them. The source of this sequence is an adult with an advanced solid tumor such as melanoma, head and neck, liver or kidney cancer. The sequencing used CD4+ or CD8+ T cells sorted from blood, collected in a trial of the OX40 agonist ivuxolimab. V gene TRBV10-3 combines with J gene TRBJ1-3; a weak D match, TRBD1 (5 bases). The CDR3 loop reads CAISVGGSSGNTIYF. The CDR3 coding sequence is TGTGCCATCAGTGTTGGGGGGAGCTCTGGAAACACCATATATTTT.